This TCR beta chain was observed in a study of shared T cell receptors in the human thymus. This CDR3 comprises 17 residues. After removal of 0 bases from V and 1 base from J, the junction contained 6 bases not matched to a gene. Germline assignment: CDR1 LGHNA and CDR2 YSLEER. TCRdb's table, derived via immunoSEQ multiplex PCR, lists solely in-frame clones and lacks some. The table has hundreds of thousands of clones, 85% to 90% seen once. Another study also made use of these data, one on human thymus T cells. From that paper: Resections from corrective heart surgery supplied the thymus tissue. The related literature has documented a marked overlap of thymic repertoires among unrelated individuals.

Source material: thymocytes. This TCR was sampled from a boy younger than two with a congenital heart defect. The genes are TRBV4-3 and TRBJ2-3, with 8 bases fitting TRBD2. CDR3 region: CASSQELAGGGTDTQYF. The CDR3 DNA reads TGCGCCAGCAGCCAAGAATTGGCGGGAGGAGGCACAGATACGCAGTATTTT.